The 5 T cell receptor beta chains in this list originate from one sample, sequenced in a study of T cell responses to AZD1222 COVID-19 vaccine. Method: immunoSEQ multiplex PCR; TCRdb's copy keeps in-frame clones and lacks some. Of some 150,000 clones in the sample, approximately 94% were seen once. Here the sequenced sample was peripheral blood, taken on day 0 of AZD1222 vaccination. The receptors come from an adult in good health.

This chain links TRBV7-9 with TRBJ1-3, with TRBD1 matching over 8 bases. CDR1 is SEHNR and CDR2 is FQNEAQ in the germline V gene (reference sequence). The J segment lost 0 bases and the V segment lost 5 bases, leaving 9 bases of the junction unmatched. The CDR3 is made up of 17 amino acids. Written as DNA, the CDR3 is TGTGCCAGCAGCCGAGGACAGGGATTGAGCTCTGGAAACACCATATATTTT. Amino acids: CASSRGQGLSSGNTIYF.

This sequence joins TRBV29-1 and TRBJ2-1; no definite D call. Between the trimmed V and J ends, which lost 5 bases and 8 bases, there was a span of 10 bases. Germline V gene data show CDR1 as SQVTM and CDR2 as ANQGSEA. This CDR3 spans 11 amino acids. The CDR3 coding sequence is TGCAGCGTTAAGATTATAGATGAGCAGTTCTTC. It yields the protein CSVKIIDEQFF.

V is TRBV11-3 and J is TRBJ2-2, with a possible D match to TRBD1 (5 bases). The germline V gene has CDR1 SGHNT and CDR2 YENEEA. V lost 4 bases and J 7 bases, leaving 10 bases between the germline ends. This CDR3 comprises 13 residues. The CDR3 DNA reads as TGTGCCAGCAGCTACTCCCAGGGCGGGGAGCTGTTTTTT. Its protein product is CASSYSQGGELFF. The complete variable domain, with remaining parts taken from reference TRBV11-3 and TRBJ2-2, reads EAGVVQSPRYKIIEKKQPVAFWCNPISGHNTLYWYLQNLGQGPELLIRYENEEAVDDSQLPKDRFSAERLKGVDSTLKIQPAELGDSAVYLCASSYSQGGELFFGEGSRLTVL.

The gene calls are TRBV9 and TRBJ2-3; 13 positions agree with TRBD2. V gave up 0 bases and J gave up 5 bases; unmatched junction bases: 0. Germline V gene lookup returns CDR1 SGDLS and CDR2 YYNGEE. The CDR3 length is 15 residues. The DNA of the CDR3 is TGTGCCAGCAGCGTAGGGACTAGCGGGGGAGATACGCAGTATTTT. Its translation: CASSVGTSGGDTQYF.

The V and J genes are TRBV5-1 and TRBJ2-3; D is unresolved. CDR1 and CDR2 from the germline V gene are SGHRS and YFSETQ. The CDR3 consists of 15 residues. Trimming took off 6 bases at V and 0 bases at J, with 14 bases between the two ends. CDR3 protein: CASIRDSSSTDTQYF. CDR3 sequence (DNA): TGCGCCAGCATTCGAGACTCGTCTAGCACAGATACGCAGTATTTT. The full variable domain, in which reference TRBV5-1 and TRBJ2-3 provide the parts outside the CDR3, is KAGVTQTPRYLIKTRGQQVTLSCSPISGHRSVSWYQQTPGQGLQFLFEYFSETQRNKGNFPGRFSGRQFSNSRSEMNVSTLELGDSALYLCASIRDSSSTDTQYFGPGTRLTVL.